This paragraph covers one T cell receptor (beta chain) sequence. The CDR3 length is 13 residues. Germline values: CDR1 LGHNT, CDR2 FRNRAP. V was cut by 2 bases and J by 5 bases, with 9 bases left in between. Per the original data handling: By means of reference gene primer amplification, nucleated cell counts were estimated. Sequenced by immunoSEQ multiplex PCR; TCRdb stores in-frame clones only, minus some. Clonal size and the V and J genes are those of that table, whereas D and trimming came from the DNA. The table records about 170,000 clones, around four fifths of them present only once. These data belong to a study of blood T cell repertoires in COVID-19.

Sequences were obtained from peripheral blood. This rearrangement joins TRBV12-5 to TRBJ1-1; D is possibly TRBD1 (5 bases). This clonotype originated in a woman aged 80 or older with acute or convalescent COVID-19. The DNA for the CDR3 is TGTGCTAGTGGTTTGTCAGGGCTAACTGAAGCTTTCTTT. Its translation: CASGLSGLTEAFF. The full variable domain, with the rest looked up from reference TRBV12-5 and TRBJ1-1, is DARVTQTPRHKVTEMGQEVTMRCQPILGHNTVFWYRQTMMQGLELLAYFRNRAPLDDSGMPKDRFSAEMPDATLATLKIQPSEPRDSAVYFCASGLSGLTEAFFGQGTRLTVV.